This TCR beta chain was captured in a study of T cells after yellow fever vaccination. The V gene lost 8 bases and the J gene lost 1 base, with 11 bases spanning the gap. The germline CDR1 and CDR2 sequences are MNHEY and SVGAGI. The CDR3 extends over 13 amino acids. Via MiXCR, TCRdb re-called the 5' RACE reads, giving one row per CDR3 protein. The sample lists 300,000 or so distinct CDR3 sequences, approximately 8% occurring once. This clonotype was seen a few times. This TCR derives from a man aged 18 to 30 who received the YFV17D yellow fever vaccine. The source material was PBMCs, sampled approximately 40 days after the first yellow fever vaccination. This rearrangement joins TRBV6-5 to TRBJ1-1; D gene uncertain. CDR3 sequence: CASRTAPNTEAFF. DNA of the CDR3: TGTGCCAGCCGAACGGCCCCGAACACTGAAGCTTTCTTT.